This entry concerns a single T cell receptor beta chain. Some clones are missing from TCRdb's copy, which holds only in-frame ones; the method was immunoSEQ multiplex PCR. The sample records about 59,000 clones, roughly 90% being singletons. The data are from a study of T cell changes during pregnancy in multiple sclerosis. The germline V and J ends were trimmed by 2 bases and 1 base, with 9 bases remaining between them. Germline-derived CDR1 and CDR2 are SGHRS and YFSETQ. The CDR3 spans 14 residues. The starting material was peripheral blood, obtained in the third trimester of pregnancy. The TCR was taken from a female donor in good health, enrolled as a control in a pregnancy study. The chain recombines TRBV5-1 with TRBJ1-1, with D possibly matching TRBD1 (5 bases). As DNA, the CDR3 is TGCGCCAGCAGCTTTAACACAGGGAACACTGAAGCTTTCTTT. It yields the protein CASSFNTGNTEAFF.